This T cell receptor beta chain was documented in a study of CD8+CD57+ T cells in acquired aplastic anemia. This clonotype was seen at least ten times. Sequencing was done on patients that had shown CD8+CD57+ cell expansion by flow cytometry. The template for TCR beta VDJ and CDR3 sequence profiling was genomic DNA. TCRdb used MiXCR to reprocess the reads, holding one entry per CDR3 protein. This sample has fewer than 200,000 distinct CDR3 sequences; 48% occur once, and the top ten carry over 10%. Trimming cost V 5 bases and J 5 bases; bases outside gene matches: 6. The CDR3 spans 14 residues. Sequenced material: sorted CD4+, CD8+, or CD8+CD57+ T cells (not recorded which) from PBMCs. The TCR sequence derives from a human donor with aplastic anemia. The chain is built from TRBV12-3 or TRBV12-4 and TRBJ1-1, with 9 bases identical to TRBD1. The DNA of the CDR3 is TGTGCCAGCAGTAGGACAGGGGCGGGGACTGAAGCTTTCTTT. Its translation is CASSRTGAGTEAFF.